Listed below are T cell receptor beta chains from one sample, sequenced in a study of coeliac disease. Sequenced by immunoSEQ multiplex PCR; TCRdb stores in-frame clones only, minus some. This sample carries 8,000 to 10,000 clones, 67% of them seen once, and the ten largest clones take roughly a fifth. The specimen sequenced was lamina propria lymphocytes from the gut. The receptor set was obtained from a woman in her sixties with celiac disease. Each CDR3 is given with its conserved first and last residue. D genes are given only for firm matches. The size of a clone is reported for some rows only, either as once, few or many, or as a class for expanded clones.

TRBV10-3	-	TRBJ1-5	-	17	TGTGCCATCAGTGAGAGCGGGGGCGGAGGGCGCAATCAGCCCCAGCATTTT	CAISESGGGGRNQPQHF
TRBV4-1	medium-sized	TRBJ2-2	TRBD1	15	TGCGCCAGCAGCCCAATACAGGGGGCCACCGGGGAGCTGTTTTTT	CASSPIQGATGELFF
TRBV6-6	-	TRBJ1-5	-	12	TGTGCCAGCAGTGCAGGGAATCAGCCCCAGCATTTT	CASSAGNQPQHF
TRBV18	-	TRBJ1-2	-	13	TGTGCCAGCTCACTAGACAGACCCCATGGCTACACCTTC	CASSLDRPHGYTF
TRBV5-1	once	TRBJ2-1	TRBD1	15	TGCGCCAGCAGCTTCGGGGACAGGCCGTACAATGAGCAGTTCTTC	CASSFGDRPYNEQFF
TRBV7-2	-	TRBJ2-1	TRBD2	16	TGTGCCAGCAGCTTAGGCGGGGGGACGCTTCTTAATGAGCAGTTCTTC	CASSLGGGTLLNEQFF
TRBV7-3	-	TRBJ2-1	TRBD2	13	TGTGCCAGCAGCTTACAAGCGGGAGGGGAGCAGTTCTTC	CASSLQAGGEQFF
TRBV11-1	-	TRBJ2-5	-	13	TGTGCCAGCAGCTCAGCCACATGGGAGACCCAGTACTTC	CASSSATWETQYF
TRBV7-9	-	TRBJ1-3	TRBD1	15	TGTGCCAGCAGGTTAACAGGGGAGATGGGAAACACCATATATTTT	CASRLTGEMGNTIYF
TRBV4-2	-	TRBJ2-7	-	16	TGTGCCAGCAGCCAGCCATCAGGCTCCCTCTCCTACGAGCAGTACTTC	CASSQPSGSLSYEQYF
TRBV15	-	TRBJ2-5	TRBD2	14	TGTGCCACCAGCAGAGATCGGGGGGGAGAGACCCAGTACTTC	CATSRDRGGETQYF
TRBV27	-	TRBJ2-3	TRBD2	18	TGTGCCAGCAGTTTAAGGACTAGCGGGGGTTCCCTTATGGATACGCAGTATTTT	CASSLRTSGGSLMDTQYF
TRBV6-5	-	TRBJ1-5	-	13	TGTGCCAGCAGTTACGATCGGAAAGGGGTACAGCATTTT	CASSYDRKGVQHF
TRBV6-5	-	TRBJ2-7	TRBD1	12	TGTGCCAGCAGTTTGACAGGGTCCGAGCAGTACTTC	CASSLTGSEQYF
TRBV11-2	few	TRBJ1-4	-	16	TGTGCCAGCAGCTCGAACCGGGGGAGGCCTAATGAAAAACTGTTTTTT	CASSSNRGRPNEKLFF
TRBV5-4	once	TRBJ1-1	TRBD1	17	TGTGCCAGCAGCTTGGCCTCGACAGGGTGGGGTAACACTGAAGCTTTCTTT	CASSLASTGWGNTEAFF
TRBV7-8	-	TRBJ2-7	-	13	TGTGCCAGCAGCCGCCTGTTCACCGGCGAGCAGTACTTC	CASSRLFTGEQYF
TRBV4-1	few	TRBJ1-1	-	15	TGCGCCAGCAGCCAAGGCGCTGACATGAACACTGAAGCTTTCTTT	CASSQGADMNTEAFF
TRBV11-2	-	TRBJ2-1	-	14	TGTGCCAGCAGCTCCGGGGGGCGGCACAATGAGCAGTTCTTC	CASSSGGRHNEQFF
TRBV19	-	TRBJ2-3	TRBD1	14	TGTGCCAGTAGTACGGGACAGGTCGGAGATACGCAGTATTTT	CASSTGQVGDTQYF
TRBV27	-	TRBJ2-7	TRBD2	14	TGTGCCAGCCGGGCGGGAGGGCAAGGCTACGAGCAGTACTTC	CASRAGGQGYEQYF
TRBV15	-	TRBJ2-3	TRBD1	12	TGTGCCACCGCGAGGGGGCCGGATACGCAGTATTTT	CATARGPDTQYF
TRBV18	-	TRBJ2-3	-	14	TGTGCCAGCTCACGGCGGGATGGGCCAGATACGCAGTATTTT	CASSRRDGPDTQYF
TRBV5-1	-	TRBJ2-3	-	12	TGCGCCAGCAGCCTCTACACAGATACGCAGTATTTT	CASSLYTDTQYF
TRBV30	-	TRBJ2-3	-	11	TGTGCCTGGAGCCGAATGGAGTGGCAGTATTTT	CAWSRMEWQYF
TRBV7-2	-	TRBJ2-7	TRBD1	15	TGTGCCAGCAGCCTCCGACAGGGGGCTGCCTACGAGCAGTACTTC	CASSLRQGAAYEQYF
TRBV5-4	-	TRBJ1-2	TRBD1	12	TGTGCCAGCAGAGGGGACAGTCCGGGCTACACCTTC	CASRGDSPGYTF
TRBV5-4	few	TRBJ1-6	-	12	TGTGCCAGCAGCATCGATAGTTCACCCCTCCACTTT	CASSIDSSPLHF
TRBV7-9	-	TRBJ1-5	-	15	TGTGCCAGCAGCTTGGGGGACCGGGGGATCGAGCCCCAGCATTTT	CASSLGDRGIEPQHF
TRBV7-6	-	TRBJ2-3	TRBD2	16	TGTGCCAGCAGCTTAAGGTCCCTAGCGGGAGGTCATACGCAGTATTTT	CASSLRSLAGGHTQYF
TRBV15	-	TRBJ2-1	TRBD2	14	TGTGCCACCAGCGTAGGCGGGGGGGCCAATGAGCAGTTCTTC	CATSVGGGANEQFF
TRBV9	-	TRBJ2-1	TRBD2	15	TGTGCCAGCAGCATAGCGGGATCCCTCGGGGATGAGCAGTTCTTC	CASSIAGSLGDEQFF
TRBV29-1	once	TRBJ2-3	TRBD2	14	TGCAGCGACAGCGGGGGCGCTAGCACAGATACGCAGTATTTT	CSDSGGASTDTQYF
TRBV6-1	-	TRBJ2-1	-	13	TGTGCCAGCACACTACTTACCTACAATGAGCAGTTCTTC	CASTLLTYNEQFF
TRBV28	-	TRBJ1-5	-	13	TGTGCCAGCAGTTTAAAGGACAACTTGCCCCAGCATTTT	CASSLKDNLPQHF
TRBV11-3	few	TRBJ2-7	TRBD1	13	TGTGCCAGCAGCTCCAACAGGGGCCACGAGCAGTACTTC	CASSSNRGHEQYF
TRBV7-3	-	TRBJ1-1	-	15	TGTGCCAGCAGCTCAACTCCGGGGGGGGTCGAAGGAGCTTTCTTT	CASSSTPGGVEGAFF
TRBV28	-	TRBJ1-4	-	15	TGTGCCAGCAGTACTTTAGGGAGGGGTAATGAAAAACTGTTTTTT	CASSTLGRGNEKLFF
TRBV9	-	TRBJ2-3	TRBD2	16	TGTGCCAGCAGCGTAGGCCCTAGCGGGGGAGGCGGTACGCAGTATTTT	CASSVGPSGGGGTQYF
TRBV19	-	TRBJ1-2	-	13	TGTGCCAGTAGACCTCCTCAATCACACGGCTACACCTTC	CASRPPQSHGYTF
TRBV4-2	-	TRBJ1-5	-	15	TGTGCCAGCAGCCAAGACTTGGCCAGCAATCAGCCCCAGCATTTT	CASSQDLASNQPQHF
TRBV7-2	-	TRBJ2-2	-	15	TGTGCCAGCAGCTTTACAGGGTATGGGTCCGGGGAGCTGTTTTTT	CASSFTGYGSGELFF
TRBV4-3	once	TRBJ2-7	TRBD2	14	TGCGCCAGCAGCCGGGACTACGACTCCTACGAGCAGTACTTC	CASSRDYDSYEQYF
TRBV6-5	-	TRBJ2-1	-	14	TGTGCCAGCACCATAACAGACGCGTACAATGAGCAGTTCTTC	CASTITDAYNEQFF
TRBV29-1	-	TRBJ2-1	-	13	TGCAGCGTTCGGAGCTCTTCCTACAATGAGCAGTTCTTC	CSVRSSSYNEQFF
TRBV6-1	-	TRBJ1-2	TRBD1	13	TGTGCCAGCAGTGAAGCGGCCAGGGGGGCCTACACCTTC	CASSEAARGAYTF
TRBV6-6	-	TRBJ2-2	-	15	TGTGCCAGCAGCCCCACAGGGGGGGGAACCGGGGAGCTGTTTTTT	CASSPTGGGTGELFF
TRBV18	once	TRBJ1-1	-	13	TGTGCCAGCTCACGCTTGACCGGGACTGAAGCTTTCTTT	CASSRLTGTEAFF
TRBV19	once	TRBJ1-4	TRBD1	17	TGTGCCAGTAGTAAACCAGAAGGACAGGGTACGAATGAAAAACTGTTTTTT	CASSKPEGQGTNEKLFF
TRBV7-3	few	TRBJ2-2	-	19	TGTGCCAGCAGCCACCGGGACTTGTCTTTCGTCGCGAACACCGGGGAGCTGTTTTTT	CASSHRDLSFVANTGELFF